This TCR beta chain came from a study of cytomegalovirus exposure and HLA in healthy donors. General study points: DRB1 had the most TCR associations and HLA-C the fewest, a later analysis found, with rates varying by HLA locus.

About this clone itself: Its antigen is unknown.

Primers included in the PCR were 60 Vbeta and 13 Jbeta primers. Authors' analysis steps: Later, an analysis found about 80 million unique TCR beta chains, and around 10 million of these were shared. Here immunoSEQ multiplex PCR was the method, and the copy in TCRdb shows in-frame clones only, minus some. The DNA gave D and trimming, while V, J and clone size come from that table. The data hold 100,000 to 150,000 clones, with around four fifths observed a single time. Each of the donors was a healthy bone marrow donor. Sequencing was carried out using PBMCs. The sequence was obtained from a woman aged 40 to 49 in good health and CMV-seropositive.

The CDR3 DNA sequence: TGTGCCAGTACAACGGGTAATGAAAAACTGTTTTTT. This translates into CASTTGNEKLFF. This chain links TRBV19 with TRBJ1-4; D gene ambiguous. The CDR3 spans 12 residues. CDR1 LNHDA and CDR2 SQIVND come from the germline V gene (reference sequence). The V end lost 7 bases, the J end lost 4 bases, and 7 bases lay between the germline ends.